The 20 T cell receptor beta chains listed next were all sequenced from one sample in a study of T cells in Graves' hyperthyroidism and ophthalmopathy. Amplified TCR beta CDR3 regions derived from RNA transcripts. An initial round of RT-PCR targeting the TCR CDR3 relied on the HTBI primer set. TCRdb re-derived calls from the multiplex PCR reads in MiXCR, one entry per CDR3 protein. Here the sample spans approximately 870,000 distinct CDR3 sequences, over 35% being singletons. Sequenced material: blood. Every receptor here comes from a man between 18 and 29 years old with Graves' hyperthyroidism.

V usage is TRBV25-1 and J usage is TRBJ1-5; perhaps TRBD1 as D (5 bases). Germline assignment: CDR1 MGHDK and CDR2 SYGVNS. V lost 6 bases, J lost 4 bases, and 16 bases lay in between. This CDR3 is built from 15 residues. CDR3 DNA: TGTGCCAGCAGCCAAGTATCCGGGGCGAATCAGCCCCAGCATTTT. Its protein is CASSQVSGANQPQHF.

Ten or more counts support this clonotype. The rearrangement uses TRBV25-1 and TRBJ2-5; possibly TRBD2 for D (6 bases). This CDR3 has 13 residues. Germline V gene data show CDR1 as MGHDK and CDR2 as SYGVNS. Trimming took 3 bases from V and 4 from J, leaving 9 bases between them. The CDR3 region is CASSDEGLETQYF. The CDR3 nucleotides read TGTGCCAGCAGTGACGAGGGACTAGAGACCCAGTACTTC. Using reference TRBV25-1 and TRBJ2-5 for the parts outside the CDR3, the full variable domain is EADIYQTPRYLVIGTGKKITLECSQTMGHDKMYWYQQDPGMELHLIHYSYGVNSTEKGDLSSESTVSRIRTEHFPLTLESARPSHTSQYLCASSDEGLETQYFGPGTRLLVL.

Comment on this clonotype: This likely comes from a read error, as the CDR3 has no conserved phenylalanine or tryptophan at its end. It is unclear where the CDR3 begins or ends on the DNA, so no DNA is shown, and the CDR3 is as TCRdb lists it. This sequence joins TRBV11-3 and TRBJ1-2. Germline V gene sequence: CDR1 SGHNT, CDR2 YENEEA. Ends included, the CDR3 has 14 residues. This chain's CDR3 is CASSLDGCYLWLQS.

In its sample, this clonotype was seen a few times. The chain recombines TRBV20-1 with TRBJ2-2; 7 nucleotides line up with TRBD1. The CDR3 spans 15 residues. Per germline, CDR1 DFQATT and CDR2 SNEGSKA (reference sequence). J lost 2 bases, V lost 4 bases, and 7 bases had no gene match. DNA of the CDR3: TGCAGTGCTACCCAGGGACAGCTAAACACCGGGGAGCTGTTTTTT. Protein: CSATQGQLNTGELFF.

The chain carries TRBV5-1 and TRBJ2-5; 9 positions agree with TRBD2. Looked up from germline, CDR1 is SGHRS and CDR2 is YFSETQ. V trimming: 0 bases; J trimming: 5 bases; junction bases outside the gene matches: 5. The CDR3 contains 15 residues. CDR3 coding DNA: TGCGCCAGCAGCTTGGAACAACTAGCGGGTGAGACCCAGTACTTC. It is translated as CASSLEQLAGETQYF.

Ten or more counts support this clonotype. CDR3 sequence: CASSIVSGANVLTF. The CDR3 DNA reads TGTGCCAGTAGTATAGTCTCTGGGGCCAACGTCCTGACTTTC. The rearrangement links TRBV19 to TRBJ2-6; D ambiguous. This CDR3 contains 14 residues. V shed 1 base and J shed 0 bases, with 1 base lying between them. From germline, CDR1 is LNHDA and CDR2 SQIVND (reference sequence).

This clonotype was counted ten times or more. The chain links TRBV19 to TRBJ1-1, with a weak D call TRBD1 (6 bases). The CDR3 runs to 10 residues. Per the germline V gene, CDR1 is LNHDA and CDR2 is SQIVND (reference sequence). The V end was cut by 7 bases, the J end by 10 bases, with 10 bases between. The CDR3 DNA sequence: TGTGCCAGTATTGGGGGCGTAGCTTTCTTT. It codes for CASIGGVAFF. The variable domain in full, with the rest retrieved from reference TRBV19 and TRBJ1-1, is DGGITQSPKYLFRKEGQNVTLSCEQNLNHDAMYWYRQDPGQGLRLIYYSQIVNDFQKGDIAEGYSVSREKKESFPLTVTSAQKNPTAFYLCASIGGVAFFGQGTRLTVV.

In its sample, this clonotype was seen a few times. The chain carries TRBV7-2 and TRBJ1-1, with D perhaps matching TRBD1 (5 bases). Trimming shortened V by 4 bases and J by 10 bases, and 16 bases separated the two germline ends. The CDR3 has 13 amino acids. The V gene's germline CDR1 is SGHTA and CDR2 FQGNSA. CDR3 region: CASSSRRHRGAFF. CDR3 in DNA: TGTGCCAGCAGCTCACGAAGGCATAGGGGAGCTTTCTTT.

As concerns this clonotype: Since no conserved phenylalanine or tryptophan closes the CDR3, a read error is the likely cause. This chain joins TRBV7-3 and TRBJ2-7; no definite D call. V was pared by 3 bases and J by 0 bases, with 9 bases between. The CDR3 has 14 amino acids. The germline V gene encodes CDR1 SGHTA and CDR2 FQGTGA. Here the CDR3 DNA reads TGTGCCAGCAGCTTTCAGAGGAGCTCCTACGAGCAGTACCTC. It specifies CASSFQRSSYEQYL.

J is TRBJ1-2 and V is TRBV29-1; D perhaps matches TRBD1 (6 bases). The CDR3 contains 11 residues. The germline gives CDR1 SQVTM, CDR2 ANQGSEA. Between the trimmed V and J ends, which lost 7 bases and 5 bases, there was a span of 11 bases. The CDR3 sequence: CSADRRYGYTF. The CDR3 DNA follows: TGCAGCGCAGACAGGAGGTATGGCTACACCTTC.

This clonotype came up many times. The chain has TRBV25-1 and TRBJ1-4; D is perhaps TRBD1 (5 bases). The germline V gene encodes CDR1 MGHDK and CDR2 SYGVNS. Trimming took 3 bases from V and 4 from J, leaving 9 bases between them. The CDR3 is made up of 14 amino acids. The CDR3 loop is CASSEGGLNEKLFF. CDR3 DNA: TGTGCCAGCAGTGAGGGGGGACTTAATGAAAAACTGTTTTTT.

This clonotype was observed a handful of times. The chain links TRBV7-8 to TRBJ1-4; possibly TRBD1 for D (6 bases). V was shortened by 4 bases and J by 6 bases, with 15 bases between the two germline ends. The CDR3 runs 15 residues. Looked up from germline, CDR1 is SGHVS and CDR2 is FQNEAQ. CDR3 in amino acids: CASSSSGTSYEKLFF. CDR3 nucleotides: TGTGCCAGCAGCTCGTCCGGGACAAGCTATGAAAAACTGTTTTTT.

The table lists this clonotype with many counts. The rearrangement joins TRBV29-1 to TRBJ1-1, with D unclear. From germline, CDR1 is SQVTM and CDR2 ANQGSEA. Trimming stripped 7 bases from V and 1 base from J, with 10 bases between. This CDR3 has 12 amino acids. In DNA form, the CDR3 reads TGCAGCGGGGAAAACAGGAACACTGAAGCTTTCTTT. This gives the protein CSGENRNTEAFF.

This clonotype was picked up many times. At one boundary the junction diverges from the germline segment, which might be a read error. The chain employs TRBV7-9 and TRBJ1-2; 7 bases map to TRBD1. The CDR3 is 14 amino acids. Germline loops: CDR1 SEHNR, CDR2 FQNEAQ (reference sequence). The CDR3 DNA reads as TGCGCCAGCAGCTTGGAGGCAGGGGGCTATGGCTACACCTTC. Translation gives CASSLEAGGYGYTF.

In its sample, this clonotype was seen many times. The chain joins TRBV7-6 to TRBJ1-5; D gene unclear. V was shortened by 5 bases and J by 1 base, with 12 bases between the two germline ends. CDR3 length: 15 amino acids. Germline values: CDR1 SGHVS, CDR2 FNYEAQ. The CDR3 here is CASSLAMGSNQPQHF. CDR3 nucleotides: TGTGCCAGCAGCCTCGCCATGGGGAGCAATCAGCCCCAGCATTTT.

The chain uses TRBV4-1 and TRBJ1-6; D is unresolved. The CDR3 length is 15 residues. CDR1 and CDR2 (germline): MGHRA, YSYEKL. V was cut by 1 base and J by 9 bases, with 13 bases left in between. The CDR3 loop is CASSQVAMGASPLHF. The CDR3 nucleotides are TGCGCCAGCAGCCAAGTGGCTATGGGAGCTTCACCCCTCCACTTT.

This clonotype has a handful of counts. The J gene is TRBJ1-1, the V gene TRBV7-9; D ambiguous. Trimming took off 7 bases at V and 2 bases at J, with 14 bases between the two ends. Germline CDR1 reads SEHNR; CDR2 reads FQNEAQ (reference sequence). This CDR3 has 14 residues. CDR3 protein: CASTKPGYNTEAFF. As DNA, the CDR3 is TGTGCCAGCACCAAACCGGGATATAACACTGAAGCTTTCTTT.

There are a few counts of this clonotype. The CDR3: CASSHSPGVGTEAFF. The CDR3, as DNA: TGTGCCAGCAGCCACTCGCCAGGGGTTGGCACTGAAGCTTTCTTT. The chain has TRBV7-2 and TRBJ1-1; D possibly corresponds to TRBD1 (6 bases). Trimming shortened V by 5 bases and J by 4 bases, and 17 bases separated the two germline ends. The CDR3 consists of 15 residues. Germline V gives CDR1 SGHTA, CDR2 FQGNSA.

The chain recombines TRBV12-3 or TRBV12-4 with TRBJ1-1; D gene ambiguous. Trimming took off 5 bases at V and 3 bases at J, with 10 bases between the two ends. CDR3 size: 13 residues. The chain's CDR3 is CASSGEHHTEAFF. The CDR3 DNA reads as TGTGCCAGCAGTGGAGAACACCACACTGAAGCTTTCTTT.

V usage is TRBV15 and J usage is TRBJ2-2; possible D gene TRBD1, 7 bases. Trimming cost V 5 bases and J 3 bases, with 22 bases left between them. CDR3 length: 18 residues. Germline CDR1 and CDR2: LNHNV and YYDKDF (reference sequence). The CDR3: CATSPRQGLTGDTGELFF. As DNA, the CDR3 is TGTGCCACCAGCCCCCGCCAGGGACTTACAGGGGACACCGGGGAGCTGTTTTTT.